This entry features one T cell receptor (beta chain) sequence. No antigen is known for it. V shed 9 bases, J shed 6 bases, and the junction held 6 bases outside the gene matches. This CDR3 is 13 amino acids long. The germline gives CDR1 SNHLY, CDR2 FYNNEI. The sample originates from a study of PD-L1 blockade in urothelial cancer. In the study overall: Analysis of blood occurred 3 weeks (second dose) and 6 weeks after treatment start.

General study results and limits: Greater 3-week expansion of tumor-associated blood clones was recorded for durable-benefit patients.

Clones were sequenced by immunoSEQ multiplex PCR, and TCRdb holds only the in-frame ones, with some missing. The sample has tens of thousands of clones; 84% are singletons. Indicated time point: pretreatment peripheral blood. Urothelial carcinoma in patients was locally advanced or metastatic. The J gene is TRBJ2-1, the V gene TRBV2, with 9 positions matching TRBD2. The sequences come from PBMCs, collected around atezolizumab (anti-PD-L1) treatment. The TCR sequence derives from a woman in her 70s with urothelial cancer. CDR3 sequence reads: CASAGGPLNEQFF. Written as DNA, the CDR3 is TGTGCCAGTGCGGGAGGGCCCCTCAATGAGCAGTTCTTC.